The TCR beta chain described here comes from a study of blood T cells in healthy people across ages. Trimming cost V 2 bases and J 3 bases; bases outside gene matches: 6. This CDR3 has 16 amino acids. Germline CDR1 reads SGHRS; CDR2 reads YFSETQ. Together with a sample-barcoded 5' primer, a J-beta primer mix was included in a second PCR lasting roughly 6 to 12 cycles. A template-switch adaptor containing 12 random nucleotides labeled each cDNA molecule. TCRdb redid the calling of the 5' RACE reads with MiXCR, one entry per CDR3 protein. The data contain 650,000 to 1,000,000 distinct CDR3 sequences, roughly 35% of them singletons. Each donor gave approximately 9.5 milliliters of peripheral blood. Total RNA, at least 5.5 micrograms per sample, was extracted from PBMCs.

The sequenced sample consisted of blood. V usage is TRBV5-1 and J usage is TRBJ2-3; 10 bases fit TRBD2. The TCR originated in a man younger than 30 in good health. CDR3 DNA: TGCGCCAGCAGCTTAGGACTAGCGGCAAAAACAGATACGCAGTATTTT. It codes for CASSLGLAAKTDTQYF. The full variable domain, with the rest looked up from reference TRBV5-1 and TRBJ2-3, is KAGVTQTPRYLIKTRGQQVTLSCSPISGHRSVSWYQQTPGQGLQFLFEYFSETQRNKGNFPGRFSGRQFSNSRSEMNVSTLELGDSALYLCASSLGLAAKTDTQYFGPGTRLTVL.